Listed here are 10 T cell receptor beta chains from one sample, sequenced in a study of post-analysis software for immune sequencing data. Study-level points and caveats: Included in a set of about 5 TRBV segments more frequent in patients than controls were TRBV5-6, TRBV5-1 and TRBV20-1.

Tagging with unique molecular identifiers was a feature of the TCR beta cDNA libraries. TCRdb reprocessed the PCR reads via MiXCR and lists one record per CDR3 protein. The sample gives 750,000 to 900,000 distinct CDR3 sequences, 40% to 55% of which show up once; approximately 5% is in the top ten. Antigens for these TCRs are unknown. Sequences were obtained from blood. The receptors originated from a girl aged 10 to 17 with multiple sclerosis.

The CDR3 protein is CASSLAALSSYEQYF. CDR3 nucleotide sequence: TGTGCCAGCAGCTTAGCAGCTTTAAGCTCCTACGAGCAGTACTTC. The V call is TRBV7-2, the J call TRBJ2-7; no reliable D call. V gave up 0 bases and J gave up 0 bases, with 9 bases separating them. Per the germline V gene, CDR1 is SGHTA and CDR2 is FQGNSA. The CDR3 has 15 residues.

The V call is TRBV29-1, the J call TRBJ2-3; TRBD2 matches at 12 bases. Germline CDR1 is SQVTM and CDR2 is ANQGSEA. The CDR3 covers 15 residues. J gave up 3 bases and V 6 bases, and 7 bases lay outside the gene matches. The CDR3 nucleotides read TGCAGCGTGGGGGGGACTAGCGGGCGGACAGATACGCAGTATTTT. This translates into CSVGGTSGRTDTQYF.

The CDR3 DNA follows: TGTGCCAGCAGCTTCGACAGGTGGCGGGGCTACACCTTC. This encodes CASSFDRWRGYTF. The V and J genes are TRBV7-9 and TRBJ1-2, with a weak D call TRBD1 (6 bases). The CDR3 extends over 13 amino acids. V was trimmed by 3 bases and J by 8 bases, leaving 13 bases between them. Germline loops: CDR1 SEHNR, CDR2 FQNEAQ (reference sequence).

This clonotype has just a few counts. V and J are TRBV12-3 or TRBV12-4 and TRBJ2-2; 11 nucleotides match TRBD2. The CDR3 is 16 residues long. Trimming at V came to 6 bases and at J to 7 bases, leaving 10 bases not matched to a gene. DNA of the CDR3: TGTGCCAGCAGCCCCTTGAGTAGCGGGAGGGGCGGGGAGCTGTTTTTT. It translates to CASSPLSSGRGGELFF.

The genes are TRBV29-1 and TRBJ2-7, with D perhaps matching TRBD1 (6 bases). Germline CDR1 SQVTM, CDR2 ANQGSEA. The CDR3 extends over 13 amino acids. V dropped 4 bases and J dropped 0 bases, with 10 bases sitting between them. CDR3 residues: CSVGRGFSYEQYF. In nucleotides, the CDR3 is TGCAGCGTTGGCAGGGGATTCTCCTACGAGCAGTACTTC.

This clonotype was detected only a few times. The chain links TRBV20-1 to TRBJ2-5; D not certain. Trimming shortened V by 2 bases and J by 5 bases, and 21 bases separated the two germline ends. Germline V gives CDR1 DFQATT, CDR2 SNEGSKA (reference sequence). CDR3 size: 16 residues. CDR3 in amino acids: CSARFPPAPQRETQYF. CDR3 nucleotide sequence: TGCAGTGCTAGATTCCCTCCTGCACCCCAGAGGGAGACCCAGTACTTC.

The rearrangement joins TRBV6-1 to TRBJ1-1; no firm D call. The CDR3 totals 15 residues. The germline CDR1 and CDR2 sequences are MNHNS and SASEGT. The V end was cut by 1 base, the J end by 11 bases, with 20 bases between. Here the CDR3 DNA reads TGTGCCAGCAGTGAAGTATCTTCAGGTGGGGTCCGGGCTTTCTTT. Protein sequence: CASSEVSSGGVRAFF.

The chain has TRBV20-1 and TRBJ2-5; TRBD1 is a possible D gene (6 bases). The germline V gene has CDR1 DFQATT and CDR2 SNEGSKA (reference sequence). The CDR3 has 15 residues. The ends were cut back, 0 bases at V and 3 bases at J, with 14 bases in the middle. The CDR3 coding sequence is TGCAGTGCTAGAGAGCTAGGGGGACCTGAAGAGACCCAGTACTTC. Translated, it gives CSARELGGPEETQYF.

This clonotype occurred a few times. V is TRBV6-1 and J is TRBJ2-7; TRBD2 agrees at 7 bases. Germline V gives CDR1 MNHNS, CDR2 SASEGT. V gave up 1 base and J gave up 2 bases; unmatched junction bases: 8. CDR3 size: 16 residues. In DNA form, the CDR3 reads TGTGCCAGCAGTGAAGGGATTGGGGGGGTCCCCTACGAGCAGTACTTC. Translation gives CASSEGIGGVPYEQYF.

The rearrangement uses TRBV20-1 and TRBJ1-2; the match to TRBD1 covers 10 bases. From germline, CDR1 is DFQATT and CDR2 SNEGSKA (reference sequence). The CDR3 has 16 amino acids. V lost 0 bases to trimming and J lost 4 bases; unmatched junction nucleotides: 8. As DNA, the CDR3 is TGCAGTGCTAGAGATTGGACAGGGGGACCAGTCTATGGCTACACCTTC. It yields the protein CSARDWTGGPVYGYTF.